This T cell receptor beta chain originates from a study of naive and memory T cell subsets. Both TRBC1 and TRBC2 were covered by a beta constant-region primer of two equimolar oligonucleotides. Ligated cDNA was amplified by four rounds of PCR with nested alpha and beta constant-region primers and SP2. TCRdb used MiXCR to reprocess the UMI-ligation and nested PCR reads, holding one entry per CDR3 protein. This sample carries under 25,000 distinct CDR3 sequences, approximately 10% of them seen once, and the ten largest clones take about a fifth. This clonotype was counted at least ten times. Its antigen is as yet unknown. The ends lost 6 bases at V and 8 bases at J; junction bases unmatched: 8. Germline V CDR1 and CDR2: MNHEY, SMNVEV (reference sequence). This CDR3 has 15 residues. Study outcomes and limitations: Each distinct alpha or beta sequence counts as one clonotype.

The TCR originated in a human donor in good health. Sequencing was performed on central memory CD8+ T cells from blood. This chain joins TRBV27 and TRBJ2-1, with 12 bases aligning to TRBD2. CDR3 region: CASSDGLAGFYEQFF. DNA of the CDR3: TGTGCCAGCAGCGACGGACTAGCGGGATTTTATGAGCAGTTCTTC.